The T cell receptor beta chain described here comes from a study of siplizumab effects on memory and regulatory T cells. General observations from the study: Proof of suppressive function in proliferating Tregs from siplizumab cultures was not established. About 80-97% of proliferating CD4+ or CD8+ clones had no assignable naive or memory phenotype.

Sequencing was performed with immunoSEQ multiplex PCR; in TCRdb, only in-frame clones are kept and a portion is missing. The sample yields approximately 70,000 clones, about 89% seen once. This clone was detected once. Its target is not known. The sequencing sample was made of CD8+ T cells sorted from blood. The clonotype comes from a human donor in good health.

The CDR3 spells CASSIGTKGRNTIYF. The CDR3, as DNA: TGTGCCAGTAGTATAGGCACCAAAGGTAGAAACACCATATATTTT. The rearrangement joins TRBV19 to TRBJ1-3; no clear D gene. The CDR3 is 15 amino acids. CDR1 LNHDA and CDR2 SQIVND come from the germline V gene (reference sequence). V gave up 1 base and J gave up 5 bases, with 12 bases separating them.